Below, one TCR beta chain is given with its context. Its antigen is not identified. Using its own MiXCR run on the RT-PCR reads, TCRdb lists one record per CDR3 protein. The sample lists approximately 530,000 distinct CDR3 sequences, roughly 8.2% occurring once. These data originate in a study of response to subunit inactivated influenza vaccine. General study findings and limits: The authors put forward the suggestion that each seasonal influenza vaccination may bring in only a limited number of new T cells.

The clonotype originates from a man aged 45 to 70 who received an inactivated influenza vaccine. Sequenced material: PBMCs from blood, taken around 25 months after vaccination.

As DNA, the CDR3 is TGCAGTGCTAGGGTCGACGGAGGTGGCTATGGCTACACCTTC. Protein sequence: CSARVDGGGYGYTF. V gene TRBV20-1 combines with J gene TRBJ1-2; the D is unclear. The germline V and J ends were trimmed by 3 bases and 4 bases, with 15 bases remaining between them. CDR3 length: 14 residues. The germline CDR1 and CDR2 sequences are DFQATT and SNEGSKA (reference sequence).